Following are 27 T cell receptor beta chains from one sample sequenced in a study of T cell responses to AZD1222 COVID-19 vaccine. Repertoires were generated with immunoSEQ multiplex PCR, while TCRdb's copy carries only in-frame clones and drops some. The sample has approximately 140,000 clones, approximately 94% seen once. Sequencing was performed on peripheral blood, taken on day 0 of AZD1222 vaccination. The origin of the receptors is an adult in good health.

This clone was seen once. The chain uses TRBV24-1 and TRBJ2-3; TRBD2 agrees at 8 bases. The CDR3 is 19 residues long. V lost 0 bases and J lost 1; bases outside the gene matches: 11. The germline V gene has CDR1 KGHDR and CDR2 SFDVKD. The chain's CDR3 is CATSDLSAGEGGGTDTQYF. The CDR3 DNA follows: TGTGCCACCAGTGATTTGTCAGCGGGAGAGGGAGGGGGCACAGATACGCAGTATTTT.

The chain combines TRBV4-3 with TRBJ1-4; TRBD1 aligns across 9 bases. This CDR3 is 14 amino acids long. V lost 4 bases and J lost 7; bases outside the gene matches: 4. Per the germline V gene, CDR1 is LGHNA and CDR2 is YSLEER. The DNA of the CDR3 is TGCGCCAGCAGCCTGGGACAGGGCCGTGAAAAACTGTTTTTT. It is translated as CASSLGQGREKLFF.

This chain's CDR3 is CASSLADSGWDTQYF. CDR3 DNA: TGTGCCAGCAGCTTGGCCGATTCGGGGTGGGATACGCAGTATTTT. The chain recombines TRBV5-5 with TRBJ2-3, with TRBD2 as a possible D gene (5 bases). V was trimmed by 0 bases and J by 6 bases, leaving 14 bases between them. The CDR3 is made up of 15 amino acids. Germline V lookup: CDR1 SGHKS, CDR2 YYEKEE (reference sequence).

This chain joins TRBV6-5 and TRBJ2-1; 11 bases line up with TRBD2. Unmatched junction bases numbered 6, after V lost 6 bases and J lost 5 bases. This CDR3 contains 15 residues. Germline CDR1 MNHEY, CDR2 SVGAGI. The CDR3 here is CASSPTSGGHNEQFF. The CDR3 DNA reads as TGTGCCAGCAGCCCCACTAGCGGGGGTCACAATGAGCAGTTCTTC.

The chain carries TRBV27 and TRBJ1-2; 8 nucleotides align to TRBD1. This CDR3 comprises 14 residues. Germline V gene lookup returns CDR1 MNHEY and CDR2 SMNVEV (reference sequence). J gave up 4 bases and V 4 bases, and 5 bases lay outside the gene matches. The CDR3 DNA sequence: TGTGCCAGCAGTTCGAATACAGGGGGCTATGGCTACACCTTC. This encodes CASSSNTGGYGYTF.

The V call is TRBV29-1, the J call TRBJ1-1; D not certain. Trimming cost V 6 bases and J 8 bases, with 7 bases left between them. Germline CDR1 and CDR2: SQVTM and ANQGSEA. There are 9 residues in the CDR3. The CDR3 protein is CSVDLEAFF. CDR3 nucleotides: TGCAGCGTGGACTTGGAAGCTTTCTTT.

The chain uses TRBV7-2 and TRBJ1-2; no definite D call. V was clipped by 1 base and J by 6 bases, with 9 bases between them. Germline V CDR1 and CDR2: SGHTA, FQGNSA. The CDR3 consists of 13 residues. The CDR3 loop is CASSLEVAHGYTF. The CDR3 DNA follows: TGTGCCAGCAGCTTAGAGGTGGCACATGGCTACACCTTC.

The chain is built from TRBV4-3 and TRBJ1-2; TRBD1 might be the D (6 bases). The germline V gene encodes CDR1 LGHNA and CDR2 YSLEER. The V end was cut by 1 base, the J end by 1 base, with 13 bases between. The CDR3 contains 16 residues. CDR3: CASSQATDSRNYGYTF. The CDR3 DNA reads TGCGCCAGCAGCCAAGCCACGGACAGCCGTAACTATGGCTACACCTTC.

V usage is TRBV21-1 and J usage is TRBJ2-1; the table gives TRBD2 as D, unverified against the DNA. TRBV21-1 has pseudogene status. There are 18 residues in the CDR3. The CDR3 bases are TGTGCCAGCAGCAAAGGGGCTAGCGGGAGGGCCCCCTACAATGAGCAGTTCTTC. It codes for CASSKGASGRAPYNEQFF.

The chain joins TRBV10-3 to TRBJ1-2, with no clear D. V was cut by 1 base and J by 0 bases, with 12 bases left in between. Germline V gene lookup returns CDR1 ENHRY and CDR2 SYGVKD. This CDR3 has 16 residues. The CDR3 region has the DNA TGTGCCATCAGTGAGTTAGCGAGGGCTCCTAACTATGGCTACACCTTC. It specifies CAISELARAPNYGYTF.

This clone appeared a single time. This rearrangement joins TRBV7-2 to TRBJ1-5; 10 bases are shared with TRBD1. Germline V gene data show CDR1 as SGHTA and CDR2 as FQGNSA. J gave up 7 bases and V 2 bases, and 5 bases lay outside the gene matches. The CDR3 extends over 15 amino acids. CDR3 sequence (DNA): TGTGCCAGCAGCTTAAGGAGGACAGGGGGGCAGCCCCAGCATTTT. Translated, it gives CASSLRRTGGQPQHF.

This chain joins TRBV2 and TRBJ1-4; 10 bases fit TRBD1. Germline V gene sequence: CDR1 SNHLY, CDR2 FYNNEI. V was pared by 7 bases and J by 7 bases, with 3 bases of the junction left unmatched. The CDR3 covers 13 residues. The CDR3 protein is CASMDRGVEKLFF. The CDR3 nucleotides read TGTGCCAGCATGGACAGGGGGGTTGAAAAACTGTTTTTT. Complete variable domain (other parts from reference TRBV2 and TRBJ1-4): EPEVTQTPSHQVTQMGQEVILRCVPISNHLYFYWYRQILGQKVEFLVSFYNNEISEKSEIFDDQFSVERPDGSNFTLKIRSTKLEDSAMYFCASMDRGVEKLFFGSGTQLSVL.

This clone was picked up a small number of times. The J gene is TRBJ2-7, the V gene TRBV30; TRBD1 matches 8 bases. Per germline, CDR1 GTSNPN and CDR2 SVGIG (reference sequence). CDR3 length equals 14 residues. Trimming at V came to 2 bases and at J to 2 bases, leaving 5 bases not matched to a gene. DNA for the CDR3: TGTGCCTGGAGTCCCGGGACAGGAACCTACGAGCAGTACTTC. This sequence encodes CAWSPGTGTYEQYF.

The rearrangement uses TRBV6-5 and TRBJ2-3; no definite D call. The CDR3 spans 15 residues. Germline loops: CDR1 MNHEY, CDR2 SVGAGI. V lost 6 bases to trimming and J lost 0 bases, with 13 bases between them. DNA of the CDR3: TGTGCCAGCAGAGTGGGAACCACTAGCACAGATACGCAGTATTTT. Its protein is CASRVGTTSTDTQYF.

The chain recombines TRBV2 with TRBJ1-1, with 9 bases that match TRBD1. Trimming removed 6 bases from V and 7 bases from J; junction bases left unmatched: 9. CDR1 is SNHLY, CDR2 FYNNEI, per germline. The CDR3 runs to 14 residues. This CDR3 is CASRLDRGVLEAFF. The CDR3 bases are TGTGCCAGCAGATTGGACAGGGGCGTCCTTGAAGCTTTCTTT.

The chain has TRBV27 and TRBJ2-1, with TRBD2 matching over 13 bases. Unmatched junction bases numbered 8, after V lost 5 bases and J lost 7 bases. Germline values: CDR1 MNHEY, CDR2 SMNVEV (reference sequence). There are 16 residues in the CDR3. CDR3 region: CASSPWTSGRINEQFF. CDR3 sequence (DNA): TGTGCCAGCAGTCCATGGACTAGCGGGAGAATTAATGAGCAGTTCTTC.

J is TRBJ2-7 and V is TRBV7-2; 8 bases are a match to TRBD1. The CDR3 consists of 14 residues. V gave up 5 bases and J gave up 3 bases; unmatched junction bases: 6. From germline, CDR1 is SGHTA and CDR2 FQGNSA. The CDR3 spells CASSPRQGHYEQYF. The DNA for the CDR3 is TGTGCCAGCAGCCCCCGACAGGGGCACTACGAGCAGTACTTC. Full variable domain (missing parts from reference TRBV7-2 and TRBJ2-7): GAGVSQSPSNKVTEKGKDVELRCDPISGHTALYWYRQSLGQGLEFLIYFQGNSAPDKSGLPSDRFSAERTGGSVSTLTIQRTQQEDSAVYLCASSPRQGHYEQYFGPGTRLTVT.

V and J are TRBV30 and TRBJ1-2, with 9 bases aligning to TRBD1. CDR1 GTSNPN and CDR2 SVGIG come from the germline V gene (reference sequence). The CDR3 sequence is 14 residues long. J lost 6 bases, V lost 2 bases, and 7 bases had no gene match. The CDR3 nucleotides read TGTGCCTGGAGTTTAACAGGGGGCGCGGATGGCTACACCTTC. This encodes CAWSLTGGADGYTF. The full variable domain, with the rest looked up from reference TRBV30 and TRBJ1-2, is SQTIHQWPATLVQPVGSPLSLECTVEGTSNPNLYWYRQAAGRGLQLLFYSVGIGQISSEVPQNLSASRPQDRQFILSSKKLLLSDSGFYLCAWSLTGGADGYTFGSGTRLTVV.

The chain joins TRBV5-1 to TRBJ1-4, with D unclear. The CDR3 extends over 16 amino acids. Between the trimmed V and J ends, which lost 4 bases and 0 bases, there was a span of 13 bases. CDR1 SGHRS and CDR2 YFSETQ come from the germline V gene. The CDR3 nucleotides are TGCGCCAGCAGCCGGGGAAGTGATCCAACTAATGAAAAACTGTTTTTT. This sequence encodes CASSRGSDPTNEKLFF.

The CDR3 sequence is CASSKDKLWLAGAVQYF. The CDR3 region has the DNA TGTGCCAGCAGCAAAGACAAATTATGGCTAGCGGGAGCTGTGCAGTACTTC. The chain carries TRBV21-1 and TRBJ2-7; TRBD2, as called in the table, went unchecked against the DNA. TRBV21-1 is deemed a pseudogene. This CDR3 has 17 amino acids.

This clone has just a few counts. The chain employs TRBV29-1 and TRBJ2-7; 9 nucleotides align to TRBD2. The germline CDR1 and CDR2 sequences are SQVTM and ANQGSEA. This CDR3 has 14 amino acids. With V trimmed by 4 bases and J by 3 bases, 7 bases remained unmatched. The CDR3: CSVVLSGGFYEQYF. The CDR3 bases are TGCAGCGTTGTGCTTAGCGGGGGCTTCTACGAGCAGTACTTC.

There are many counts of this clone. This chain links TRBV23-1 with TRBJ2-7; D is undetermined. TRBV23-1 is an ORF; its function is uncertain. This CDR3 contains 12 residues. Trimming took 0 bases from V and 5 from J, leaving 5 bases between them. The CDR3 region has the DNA TGCGCCAGCAGTCAATCGACCCACGAGCAGTACTTC. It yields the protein CASSQSTHEQYF.

The DNA of the CDR3 is TGTGCCAGTACAGGAAATGAAAAACTGTTTTTT. It specifies CASTGNEKLFF. V gene TRBV28 combines with J gene TRBJ1-4, with TRBD1 as a possible D gene (5 bases). Germline values: CDR1 MDHEN, CDR2 SYDVKM. Trimming pared 9 bases from V and 5 bases from J, leaving 7 bases between. The CDR3 totals 11 residues.

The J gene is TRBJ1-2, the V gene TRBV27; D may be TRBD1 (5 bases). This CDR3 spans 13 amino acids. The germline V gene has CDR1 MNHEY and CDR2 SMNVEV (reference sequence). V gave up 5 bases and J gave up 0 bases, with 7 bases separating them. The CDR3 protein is CASSPRANYGYTF. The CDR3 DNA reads TGTGCCAGCAGTCCCAGGGCTAACTATGGCTACACCTTC.

CDR3 bases: TGTGCCAGCAGTGTCCAGGTCCGAGACACTGAAGCTTTCTTT. Translation gives CASSVQVRDTEAFF. The rearrangement uses TRBV2 and TRBJ1-1; D remains unclear. Germline V gives CDR1 SNHLY, CDR2 FYNNEI. V was clipped by 4 bases and J by 3 bases, with 12 bases between them. This CDR3 is built from 14 residues.

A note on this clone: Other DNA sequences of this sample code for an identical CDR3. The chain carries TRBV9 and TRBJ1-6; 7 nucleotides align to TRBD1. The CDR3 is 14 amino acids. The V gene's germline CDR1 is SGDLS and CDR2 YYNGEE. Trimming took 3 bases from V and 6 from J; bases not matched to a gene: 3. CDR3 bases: TGTGCCAGCAGCGCGAGACAGGGTAATTCACCCCTCCACTTT. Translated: CASSARQGNSPLHF.

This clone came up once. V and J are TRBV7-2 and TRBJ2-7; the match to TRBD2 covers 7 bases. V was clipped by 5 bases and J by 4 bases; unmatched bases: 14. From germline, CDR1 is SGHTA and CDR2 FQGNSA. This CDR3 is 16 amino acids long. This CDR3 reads CASSAGIISGGYEQYF. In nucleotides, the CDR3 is TGTGCCAGCAGCGCAGGGATTATATCGGGGGGATACGAGCAGTACTTC.